This TCR beta chain is from a study of T cell changes during pregnancy in multiple sclerosis. Here immunoSEQ multiplex PCR was the method, and the copy in TCRdb shows in-frame clones only, minus some. Of roughly 40,000 clones listed, approximately 90% are singletons. In germline, CDR1 is SGHRS, CDR2 YFSETQ. The CDR3 runs to 16 residues. V gave up 1 base and J gave up 2 bases; unmatched junction bases: 7. The TCR comes from a female donor with multiple sclerosis, enrolled in a pregnancy study. V usage is TRBV5-1 and J usage is TRBJ2-7; TRBD2 matches 9 bases. The sequencing used CD4+ T cells from peripheral blood mononuclear cells, collected in the first trimester of pregnancy. The CDR3 spells CASSLWSSGVPYEQYF. CDR3 bases: TGCGCCAGCAGCTTGTGGTCTAGCGGGGTCCCCTACGAGCAGTACTTC.